This TCR beta chain was sequenced during a study of shared clonotypes between healthy human individuals. Study-level background: Per-donor plates numbered three CD4 naive, three CD4 memory, two CD8 naive and one CD8 memory. Findings and caveats of the study: Around 5% of naive CD4 clonotypes were common to a handful of donors.

Concerning this clone itself: What it recognizes is unknown.

Measured with immunoSEQ multiplex PCR; TCRdb has only the in-frame clones, and not every one. The table shows some 1.4 million clones, with roughly 96% occurring only once. The CDR3 is 19 amino acids. Germline V gene sequence: CDR1 SGHTA, CDR2 FQGNSA. With V trimmed by 6 bases and J by 8 bases, 23 bases remained unmatched. Into CD45RA+ naive and CD45RA-negative memory subsets, the CD4+ cells were split. The chain recombines TRBV7-2 with TRBJ2-1; 9 bases fit TRBD2. The receptor was derived from a man aged 25-45 years in good health. The material sequenced was naive CD4+ T cells sorted from blood. The subset denotes: CD45RA+ positively selected. CDR3 sequence reads: CASSRVGSLGLAPGDEQFF. Here the CDR3 DNA reads TGTGCCAGCAGTCGAGTGGGGTCTCTGGGACTAGCCCCAGGAGATGAGCAGTTCTTC.